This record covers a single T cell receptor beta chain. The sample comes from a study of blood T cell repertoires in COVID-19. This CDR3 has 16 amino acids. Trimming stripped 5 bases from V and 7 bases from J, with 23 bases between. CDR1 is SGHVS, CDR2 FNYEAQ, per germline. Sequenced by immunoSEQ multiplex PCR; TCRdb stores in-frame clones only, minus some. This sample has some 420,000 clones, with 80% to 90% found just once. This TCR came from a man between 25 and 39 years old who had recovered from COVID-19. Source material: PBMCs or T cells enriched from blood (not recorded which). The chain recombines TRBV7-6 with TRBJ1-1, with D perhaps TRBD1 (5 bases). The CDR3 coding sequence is TGTGCCAGCAGCCCCTCCCATGGGGCCACAACAAGTGAAGCTTTCTTT. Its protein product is CASSPSHGATTSEAFF.